The 6 T cell receptor beta chains presented below share a single source sample, sequenced in a study of T-cell reconstitution after alpha-beta-depleted transplantation in children. Unique molecular identifiers were incorporated into the prepared TCRbeta library. TCRdb analysed the PCR reads with MiXCR anew, one entry per CDR3 protein. The sample records 700,000 to 950,000 distinct CDR3 sequences, less than 20% being singletons. The sample here was PBMCs, mostly from graft donor cells, taken 360 days after TCRalphabeta/CD19-depleted stem cell transplant. The receptors were gathered from a male patient aged 10-17 years who had a stem cell transplant for acute lymphoblastic leukemia, so the T cells may come from the graft donor.

This clonotype has more than one count but fewer than ten. The chain joins TRBV20-1 to TRBJ2-4; TRBD2 matches at 8 bases. Germline CDR1 is DFQATT and CDR2 is SNEGSKA (reference sequence). This CDR3 has 15 residues. V gave up 1 base and J gave up 0 bases; unmatched junction bases: 2. The CDR3 DNA reads as TGCAGTGCTAGAGCGCTAGCGGGAGCCAAAAACATTCAGTACTTC. This encodes CSARALAGAKNIQYF.

This clonotype was counted between two and nine times. This chain connects TRBV4-1 to TRBJ2-5; possibly TRBD1 for D (6 bases). V lost 1 base and J lost 3, with 12 bases in between. The V gene's germline CDR1 is MGHRA and CDR2 YSYEKL. This CDR3 is built from 15 residues. The CDR3, as DNA: TGCGCCAGCAGCCAAGTCGGCAGGGGAGAAGAGACCCAGTACTTC. It encodes CASSQVGRGEETQYF.

For the CDR3, the DNA is TGCGCCAGCAGCCAAGTCCCTCAGGCTAGGGAGCAGTACTTC. Its translation is CASSQVPQAREQYF. The chain recombines TRBV4-1 with TRBJ2-7; D unresolved. V lost 1 base, J lost 7 bases, and 14 bases lay in between. This CDR3 is 14 amino acids long. CDR1 is MGHRA and CDR2 is YSYEKL in the germline V gene.

The chain couples TRBV28 to TRBJ2-5, with 7 bases fitting TRBD1. CDR1 is MDHEN and CDR2 is SYDVKM in the germline V gene. The length of the CDR3 is 16 residues. After removal of 5 bases from V and 5 bases from J, the junction contained 14 bases not matched to a gene. CDR3 region: CASSTRQGKESETQYF. The CDR3 nucleotides read TGTGCCAGCAGTACCAGACAGGGTAAAGAATCGGAGACCCAGTACTTC.

The V and J genes are TRBV5-1 and TRBJ2-7; 8 bases line up with TRBD1. This CDR3 comprises 14 residues. Germline loops: CDR1 SGHRS, CDR2 YFSETQ. V lost 4 bases, J lost 2 bases, and 5 bases stayed unmatched. The CDR3 loop is CASSHGTGAYEQYF. The CDR3 region has the DNA TGCGCCAGCAGCCACGGGACAGGCGCCTACGAGCAGTACTTC.

This clonotype was counted a few times. The chain couples TRBV20-1 to TRBJ2-3; D remains unclear. Trimming took off 4 bases at V and 2 bases at J, with 7 bases between the two ends. Germline CDR1 and CDR2: DFQATT and SNEGSKA (reference sequence). The CDR3 is made up of 12 amino acids. The CDR3 loop reads CSAKRPTDTQYF. The CDR3 nucleotides read TGCAGTGCTAAGCGTCCCACAGATACGCAGTATTTT.